Each of the 12 T cell receptor beta chains below was sequenced from the same sample in a study of control samples from healthy donors and cancer patients. Profiling relied on immunoSEQ multiplex PCR, and the TCRdb table lists in-frame clones only, not all of them. The table has around 230,000 clones, roughly 94% seen once; the top ten hold more than 1.3%. The sample taken for sequencing was blood. These TCRs come from a man in his forties or fifties in good health.

The chain uses TRBV25-1 and TRBJ1-4; unclear D gene. V lost 4 bases to trimming and J lost 6 bases, with 9 bases between them. The CDR3 length is 13 residues. Looked up from germline, CDR1 is MGHDK and CDR2 is SYGVNS. The CDR3 nucleotides are TGTGCCAGCAGTGGCCACAATGATGAAAAACTGTTTTTT. This codes for CASSGHNDEKLFF.

V and J are TRBV9 and TRBJ1-2; D remains unclear. V gave up 4 bases and J gave up 8 bases, with 12 bases separating them. In germline, CDR1 is SGDLS, CDR2 YYNGEE. The CDR3 is made up of 12 amino acids. The CDR3 DNA reads as TGTGCCAGCAGCACCGGGCTCGGGGGCTACACCTTC. This codes for CASSTGLGGYTF.

V is TRBV6-4 and J is TRBJ2-7; D not resolved. With 8 bases removed from V and 1 base from J, the gap between germline ends came to 0 bases. Looked up from germline, CDR1 is MRHNA and CDR2 is SNTAGT. The CDR3 consists of 9 residues. CDR3 coding DNA: TGTGCCAGCTCCTACGAGCAGTACGTC. Amino acids: CASSYEQYV.

The rearrangement uses TRBV18 and TRBJ1-1, with D possibly being TRBD1 (5 bases). CDR1 and CDR2 (germline): KGHSH, LQKENI. The CDR3 has 14 amino acids. V lost 3 bases, J lost 1 base, and 9 bases lay in between. DNA for the CDR3: TGTGCCAGCTCACCGGGGCTAAAGAACACTGAAGCTTTCTTT. This sequence encodes CASSPGLKNTEAFF. The whole variable domain, filled in from reference TRBV18 and TRBJ1-1, reads NAGVMQNPRHLVRRRGQEARLRCSPMKGHSHVYWYRQLPEEGLKFMVYLQKENIIDESGMPKERFSAEFPKEGPSILRIQQVVRGDSAAYFCASSPGLKNTEAFFGQGTRLTVV.

The chain is built from TRBV24-1 and TRBJ2-6; perhaps TRBD2 as D (6 bases). The germline V gene encodes CDR1 KGHDR and CDR2 SFDVKD. The CDR3 extends over 16 amino acids. V shed 3 bases and J shed 0 bases, with 8 bases lying between them. In DNA form, the CDR3 reads TGTGCCACCAGTGATCGGGGGAACTCTGGGGCCAACGTCCTGACTTTC. Its translation is CATSDRGNSGANVLTF.

The CDR3 loop reads CASSDRDFGETQYF. The CDR3, as DNA: TGCGCCAGCAGTGACAGGGATTTCGGGGAGACCCAGTACTTC. J is TRBJ2-5 and V is TRBV10-1; D is perhaps TRBD1 (5 bases). CDR1 and CDR2 (germline): WNHNN, SYGVQD (reference sequence). This CDR3 is built from 14 residues. Trimming stripped 3 bases from V and 5 bases from J, with 13 bases between.

J is TRBJ1-6 and V is TRBV27; D uncertain. This CDR3 comprises 11 residues. Germline V gives CDR1 MNHEY, CDR2 SMNVEV (reference sequence). V lost 6 bases to trimming and J lost 5 bases, with 2 bases between them. CDR3 protein: CASRNNSPLHF. The CDR3 region has the DNA TGTGCCAGCAGGAATAATTCACCCCTCCACTTT.

The chain combines TRBV11-2 with TRBJ1-2; 7 nucleotides line up with TRBD1. The CDR3 length is 14 residues. Unmatched junction bases numbered 10, after V lost 7 bases and J lost 5 bases. Germline V gene sequence: CDR1 SGHAT, CDR2 FQNNGV. The CDR3 DNA is TGTGCCAGCACTGTATCCGGGACAGCTTATGGCTACACCTTC. This encodes CASTVSGTAYGYTF.

This clone was recorded only once. V usage is TRBV5-6 and J usage is TRBJ2-2; 8 bases map to TRBD1. V lost 1 base, J lost 1 base, and 3 bases stayed unmatched. Per the germline V gene, CDR1 is SGHDT and CDR2 is YYEEEE. The length of the CDR3 is 16 residues. DNA of the CDR3: TGTGCCAGCAGCTTGTGGGGGACAGGGAACACCGGGGAGCTGTTTTTT. As protein: CASSLWGTGNTGELFF.

The chain uses TRBV4-1 and TRBJ2-1; TRBD2 matches 10 bases. The germline CDR1 and CDR2 sequences are MGHRA and YSYEKL. The V segment lost 4 bases and the J segment 4 bases; nucleotides outside the gene matches: 13. The CDR3 has 18 residues. The DNA of the CDR3 is TGCGCCAGCAGCCCACCTCTCAGCGGGGGGGCCCTTTACAATGAGCAGTTCTTC. Translation: CASSPPLSGGALYNEQFF.

This sequence joins TRBV7-2 and TRBJ1-2; TRBD1 is a possible D gene (5 bases). Germline V gene sequence: CDR1 SGHTA, CDR2 FQGNSA. The V and J ends lost 5 bases and 1 base respectively, with 14 bases between them. CDR3 length: 15 residues. The CDR3 region is CASSRIVGGNYGYTF. CDR3 bases: TGTGCCAGCAGCCGCATTGTTGGGGGTAACTATGGCTACACCTTC.

V and J are TRBV7-9 and TRBJ2-4; 9 bases align to TRBD1. Trimming cost V 5 bases and J 6 bases; bases outside gene matches: 8. This CDR3 is 15 amino acids long. Germline CDR1 reads SEHNR; CDR2 reads FQNEAQ (reference sequence). CDR3 amino acids: CASSPGQGWGNIQYF. The CDR3 nucleotides are TGTGCCAGCAGCCCGGGACAGGGCTGGGGAAACATTCAGTACTTC.